This T cell receptor beta chain was identified during a study of blood T cells in healthy people across ages. Notes on the study in general: In older individuals, TCR beta diversity per million T cells was lower, falling roughly linearly with age. Relative to aged donors, long-lived donors carried more naive CD4+ cells and displayed higher diversity.

There were healthy Caucasian individuals from Russia, aged roughly 6 to 95, serving as donors. Researchers isolated at least 7 million PBMCs per sample. Concerning this clonotype itself: Its antigen is still unknown.

The germline V and J ends were trimmed by 6 bases and 5 bases, with 18 bases remaining between them. The V gene's germline CDR1 is MNHNS and CDR2 SASEGT. The CDR3 extends over 15 amino acids. The use of a sample-barcoded 5' primer and a J-beta primer mix characterized a second PCR of about 7 to 12 cycles. TCRdb used MiXCR to reprocess the 5' RACE reads, holding one entry per CDR3 protein. The sample has about 1.4 million distinct CDR3 sequences, 45% to 70% seen once. The sample comprised blood. The J gene is TRBJ2-3, the V gene TRBV6-1, with TRBD2 as a possible D gene (6 bases). This sequence originates from a man aged 18 to 29 in good health. The CDR3 here is CASRPPGDARDTQYF. The CDR3 region has the DNA TGTGCCAGCAGACCCCCGGGGGACGCGAGAGATACGCAGTATTTT.